Listed here are 15 T cell receptor beta chains from one sample, sequenced in a study of cytomegalovirus exposure and HLA in healthy donors. Both 60 Vbeta primers and 13 Jbeta primers went into the PCR. This table comes from immunoSEQ multiplex PCR, and its TCRdb copy is limited to in-frame clones, with some not included. The sample carries around 110,000 clones, about 68% recorded once. The specimen was PBMCs. These receptors were taken from a woman between 35 and 50 years old in good health and CMV-seropositive.

This clone was detected once. The chain uses TRBV7-9 and TRBJ1-1; 8 nucleotides match TRBD1. Trimming at V came to 8 bases and at J to 1 base, leaving 3 bases not matched to a gene. The CDR3 has 13 amino acids. CDR1 is SEHNR, CDR2 FQNEAQ, per germline (reference sequence). The CDR3 is CASAGTGNTEAFF. In DNA, the CDR3 is TGTGCCAGCGCCGGGACAGGGAACACTGAAGCTTTCTTT. The complete variable domain, with remaining parts taken from reference TRBV7-9 and TRBJ1-1, reads DTGVSQNPRHKITKRGQNVTFRCDPISEHNRLYWYRQTLGQGPEFLTYFQNEAQLEKSRLLSDRFSAERPKGSFSTLEIQRTEQGDSAMYLCASAGTGNTEAFFGQGTRLTVV.

This chain joins TRBV5-1 and TRBJ2-5; D is unclear. This CDR3 is 14 amino acids long. CDR1 and CDR2 from the germline V gene are SGHRS and YFSETQ. V lost 1 base, J lost 1 base, and 8 bases lay in between. The CDR3 spells CASSLYGGQETQYF. Written as DNA, the CDR3 is TGCGCCAGCAGCTTGTACGGCGGCCAAGAGACCCAGTACTTC.

V usage is TRBV4-2 and J usage is TRBJ2-5, with 10 bases matching TRBD2. The length of the CDR3 is 16 residues. Unmatched junction bases numbered 4, after V lost 1 base and J lost 2 bases. Germline V gene data show CDR1 as LGHNA and CDR2 as YNFKEQ. The CDR3 DNA is TGTGCCAGCAGCCAAGGGGCTAGCGGGAGACAAGAGACCCAGTACTTC. Amino acids: CASSQGASGRQETQYF.

V is TRBV2 and J is TRBJ2-7; tentatively, D is TRBD1 (5 bases). V lost 3 bases and J lost 1, with 7 bases in between. The CDR3 is made up of 13 amino acids. Germline V lookup: CDR1 SNHLY, CDR2 FYNNEI. DNA for the CDR3: TGTGCCAGCAGTGATACAGGTTCCTACGAGCAGTACTTC. Amino acid sequence: CASSDTGSYEQYF.

Here the CDR3 reads CASSKGAGSTDTQYF. The CDR3 DNA is TGTGCCAGCAGTAAGGGGGCGGGTAGCACAGATACGCAGTATTTT. The chain has TRBV27 and TRBJ2-3; TRBD1 matches at 7 bases. Germline CDR1 and CDR2: MNHEY and SMNVEV (reference sequence). There are 15 residues in the CDR3. Unmatched junction bases numbered 5, after V lost 5 bases and J lost 0 bases.

The chain employs TRBV30 and TRBJ2-7; the match to TRBD2 covers 14 bases. Trimming removed 0 bases from V and 5 bases from J; junction bases left unmatched: 3. CDR3 length equals 15 residues. Per germline, CDR1 GTSNPN and CDR2 SVGIG (reference sequence). CDR3 residues: CAWSVGLAGGDEQYF. CDR3 DNA sequence: TGTGCCTGGAGTGTAGGACTAGCGGGAGGTGACGAGCAGTACTTC.

This clone was picked up a small number of times. The V call is TRBV6-1, the J call TRBJ2-2; D perhaps matches TRBD2 (5 bases). The CDR3 runs 15 residues. The germline CDR1 and CDR2 sequences are MNHNS and SASEGT. V lost 7 bases and J 6 bases, leaving 18 bases between the germline ends. CDR3 amino acids: CASIKAEPQSGELFF. In DNA, the CDR3 is TGTGCCAGCATAAAAGCGGAGCCCCAATCCGGGGAGCTGTTTTTT.

The genes are TRBV9 and TRBJ2-5; perhaps TRBD2 as D (7 bases). The J call is in doubt because the DNA end fits TRBJ2-7 better. The CDR3 contains 14 residues. Per the germline V gene, CDR1 is SGDLS and CDR2 is YYNGEE. The CDR3 loop reads CASTPVGGADEQYF. In nucleotides, the CDR3 is TGTGCCAGCACCCCAGTGGGGGGGGCCGACGAGCAGTACTTC.

The chain joins TRBV5-1 to TRBJ2-7, with 10 nucleotides matching TRBD2. This CDR3 has 14 amino acids. V dropped 7 bases and J dropped 1; count of bases not matched to a gene: 5. Germline V gives CDR1 SGHRS, CDR2 YFSETQ. CDR3 residues: CASSGLAASYEQYF. As DNA, the CDR3 is TGCGCCAGCTCAGGACTAGCGGCATCCTACGAGCAGTACTTC. Full variable domain (missing parts from reference TRBV5-1 and TRBJ2-7): KAGVTQTPRYLIKTRGQQVTLSCSPISGHRSVSWYQQTPGQGLQFLFEYFSETQRNKGNFPGRFSGRQFSNSRSEMNVSTLELGDSALYLCASSGLAASYEQYFGPGTRLTVT.

Written as DNA, the CDR3 is TGTGCCAGCCGAGTCGGGGGAGGAGAAAAACTGTTTTTT. It specifies CASRVGGGEKLFF. V is TRBV2 and J is TRBJ1-4; TRBD1 might be the D (5 bases). Between the trimmed V and J ends, which lost 8 bases and 8 bases, there was a span of 15 bases. This CDR3 contains 13 residues. Germline CDR1 reads SNHLY; CDR2 reads FYNNEI.

The chain employs TRBV19 and TRBJ1-5; perhaps TRBD1 as D (6 bases). Trimming cost V 3 bases and J 3 bases, with 9 bases left between them. Per germline, CDR1 LNHDA and CDR2 SQIVND (reference sequence). The CDR3 spans 14 residues. The CDR3 nucleotides are TGTGCCAGTAGTATTAACAGGGACAATCAGCCCCAGCATTTT. Protein: CASSINRDNQPQHF.

This chain's CDR3 is CASSVQVGELFF. CDR3 bases: TGTGCCAGCAGCGTACAGGTCGGGGAGCTGTTTTTT. The rearrangement links TRBV9 to TRBJ2-2, with D unresolved. The CDR3 is 12 residues long. Germline V lookup: CDR1 SGDLS, CDR2 YYNGEE. Trimming removed 1 base from V and 7 bases from J, with 5 bases in between.

This chain links TRBV30 with TRBJ2-1, with 8 bases that match TRBD2. The CDR3 loop spans 14 amino acids. Germline V gene data show CDR1 as GTSNPN and CDR2 as SVGIG (reference sequence). V was clipped by 4 bases and J by 6 bases; unmatched bases: 8. The CDR3 DNA sequence: TGTGCCTGGAATCGCGGGACTAGTTTCAATGAGCAGTTCTTC. Translation: CAWNRGTSFNEQFF.

This rearrangement joins TRBV27 to TRBJ1-1; 7 bases agree with TRBD1. V lost 4 bases to trimming and J lost 0 bases; unmatched junction nucleotides: 14. There are 18 residues in the CDR3. Germline V gene lookup returns CDR1 MNHEY and CDR2 SMNVEV (reference sequence). The CDR3 DNA reads TGTGCCAGCAGTTCCACACTGACAGGGAAGCGGATGAACACTGAAGCTTTCTTT. Protein sequence: CASSSTLTGKRMNTEAFF.

The chain carries TRBV6-5 and TRBJ2-3; unclear D gene. CDR3 size: 11 residues. V shed 2 bases and J shed 10 bases, with 7 bases lying between them. Germline-derived CDR1 and CDR2 are MNHEY and SVGAGI. The CDR3 is CASSYNKPQYF. CDR3 nucleotides: TGTGCCAGCAGTTACAATAAGCCGCAGTATTTT.